What follows are 22 T cell receptor beta chains derived from one specimen sequenced in a study of T cell repertoires in cytomegalovirus infection. TCRdb redid the calling of the reads with MiXCR, one entry per CDR3 protein. The sample includes 200,000 to 300,000 distinct CDR3 sequences, 6.5% of them seen just once. The sequenced sample was PBMCs. Receptor source: a human donor in good health (CMV status not recorded). Some clones in this sample may be carry-over from other donors' samples.

This rearrangement joins TRBV10-3 to TRBJ2-4; either TRBD1 or TRBD2 may supply D (5 bases each). V lost 0 bases, J lost 1 base, and 7 bases lay in between. CDR1 ENHRY and CDR2 SYGVKD come from the germline V gene. The CDR3 is 15 amino acids. CDR3 coding DNA: TGTGCCATCAGTGAGTCGGGGGTGGCCAAAAACATTCAGTACTTC. This translates into CAISESGVAKNIQYF.

At least ten counts were recorded for this clonotype. The chain recombines TRBV20-1 with TRBJ2-7, with a tentative D call TRBD2 (5 bases). The germline V and J ends were trimmed by 6 bases and 5 bases, with 20 bases remaining between them. Germline V gene lookup returns CDR1 DFQATT and CDR2 SNEGSKA (reference sequence). This CDR3 has 14 residues. CDR3 nucleotides: TGCAGTGCCCGAGGGCCGGGTCTTGGCGACGAGCAGTACTTC. It specifies CSARGPGLGDEQYF.

This clonotype was detected many times. This chain connects TRBV20-1 to TRBJ1-2; D is unclear. The germline V and J ends were trimmed by 3 bases and 0 bases, with 11 bases remaining between them. Germline V lookup: CDR1 DFQATT, CDR2 SNEGSKA (reference sequence). CDR3 length: 14 amino acids. The CDR3 protein is CSARAQSTNYGYTF. As DNA, the CDR3 is TGCAGTGCTAGGGCTCAGAGTACTAACTATGGCTACACCTTC.

This clonotype was found many times. The CDR3 sequence is CASSLPGFYGYTF. The CDR3 nucleotides are TGTGCCAGCAGCTTACCAGGATTCTATGGCTACACCTTC. The chain combines TRBV7-2 with TRBJ1-2; D ambiguous. The CDR3 length is 13 residues. V was clipped by 2 bases and J by 4 bases, with 8 bases between them. Germline-derived CDR1 and CDR2 are SGHTA and FQGNSA.

This clonotype was counted many times. The chain couples TRBV20-1 to TRBJ1-1; a possible D gene is TRBD1 (6 bases). V was pared by 6 bases and J by 4 bases, with 21 bases between. Germline V gene sequence: CDR1 DFQATT, CDR2 SNEGSKA (reference sequence). The CDR3 extends over 15 amino acids. CDR3 in DNA: TGCAGTGCCTACGACAGGAATAGCGGGGGCACTGAAGCTTTCTTT. Amino acid sequence: CSAYDRNSGGTEAFF.

This clonotype showed up many times. This chain connects TRBV20-1 to TRBJ1-4, with D maybe TRBD1 (6 bases). From germline, CDR1 is DFQATT and CDR2 SNEGSKA (reference sequence). V gave up 0 bases and J gave up 7 bases, with 12 bases separating them. The length of the CDR3 is 14 residues. CDR3 region: CSAREFRGLEKLFF. Written as DNA, the CDR3 is TGCAGTGCTAGAGAATTCAGGGGCCTTGAAAAACTGTTTTTT.

This clonotype was picked up many times. V gene TRBV7-6 combines with J gene TRBJ1-2; D uncertain. This CDR3 spans 14 amino acids. V lost 5 bases and J 1 base, leaving 11 bases between the germline ends. Per germline, CDR1 SGHVS and CDR2 FNYEAQ. The CDR3 sequence is CASSPRRGNYGYTF. CDR3 bases: TGTGCCAGCAGCCCAAGACGGGGTAACTATGGCTACACCTTC.

This clonotype was counted at least ten times. The J gene is TRBJ2-2, the V gene TRBV7-6; D remains ambiguous. Germline V gene sequence: CDR1 SGHVS, CDR2 FNYEAQ. V was pared by 3 bases and J by 6 bases, with 8 bases between. The CDR3 runs to 13 residues. The CDR3 spells CASSFLESGELFF. The CDR3 DNA sequence: TGTGCCAGCAGCTTCCTGGAGTCCGGGGAGCTGTTTTTT.

Many counts were recorded for this clonotype. V is TRBV7-9 and J is TRBJ2-1, with 10 bases matching TRBD2. Germline V CDR1 and CDR2: SEHNR, FQNEAQ (reference sequence). J was trimmed by 0 bases and V by 7 bases; bases with no gene match: 12. The CDR3 consists of 18 residues. The CDR3 region has the DNA TGTGCCAGCATTGGGGAGCGGGGGGGCAGTCTCTCCTACAATGAGCAGTTCTTC. Its translation is CASIGERGGSLSYNEQFF. Complete variable domain (other parts from reference TRBV7-9 and TRBJ2-1): DTGVSQNPRHKITKRGQNVTFRCDPISEHNRLYWYRQTLGQGPEFLTYFQNEAQLEKSRLLSDRFSAERPKGSFSTLEIQRTEQGDSAMYLCASIGERGGSLSYNEQFFGPGTRLTVL.

The chain employs TRBV7-9 and TRBJ1-2, with TRBD1 as a possible D gene (5 bases). This CDR3 is 14 amino acids long. Germline CDR1 reads SEHNR; CDR2 reads FQNEAQ (reference sequence). Trimming cost V 5 bases and J 2 bases, with 12 bases left between them. This chain's CDR3 is CASSPLDKNYGYTF. As DNA, the CDR3 is TGTGCCAGCAGCCCACTGGACAAGAACTATGGCTACACCTTC.

This clonotype occurred many times. The chain is built from TRBV7-9 and TRBJ1-2, with D perhaps matching TRBD1 (5 bases). The CDR3 is 17 amino acids. Trimming removed 3 bases from V and 4 bases from J, with 21 bases in between. Germline-derived CDR1 and CDR2 are SEHNR and FQNEAQ (reference sequence). CDR3 amino acids: CASSLVSRAMRIYGYTF. The CDR3 coding sequence is TGTGCCAGCAGCTTGGTTTCCAGGGCAATGCGGATCTATGGCTACACCTTC.

This clonotype was counted at least ten times. The chain has TRBV7-9 and TRBJ1-2; TRBD1 might be the D (5 bases). The V gene's germline CDR1 is SEHNR and CDR2 FQNEAQ (reference sequence). V was pared by 4 bases and J by 7 bases, with 19 bases between. This CDR3 comprises 15 residues. CDR3 loop: CASSSDGTASGGYTF. CDR3 DNA: TGTGCCAGCAGCTCAGATGGGACCGCATCCGGTGGCTACACCTTC.

This clonotype was picked up many times. The V call is TRBV4-2, the J call TRBJ1-4; 9 bases line up with TRBD1. The junction had 8 bases not matched to a gene; V was cut back by 3 bases and J by 0 bases. CDR1 LGHNA and CDR2 YNFKEQ come from the germline V gene. CDR3 length equals 18 residues. Written as DNA, the CDR3 is TGTGCCAGCAGCCATCTGGGACAGGGATCGCCAACTAATGAAAAACTGTTTTTT. The encoded protein is CASSHLGQGSPTNEKLFF.

This clonotype was counted ten times or more. The chain joins TRBV12-3 or TRBV12-4 to TRBJ2-3; 8 bases match TRBD1. The CDR3 consists of 18 residues. The junction had 16 bases not matched to a gene; V was cut back by 6 bases and J by 2 bases. The CDR3 here is CASRPTGALGTLTDTQYF. The CDR3 DNA reads TGTGCCAGCAGACCGACAGGGGCCCTAGGCACCCTCACAGATACGCAGTATTTT.

The V gene is TRBV5-1, the J gene TRBJ2-3; D not certain. V lost 5 bases to trimming and J lost 2 bases, with 6 bases between them. Germline CDR1 SGHRS, CDR2 YFSETQ. This CDR3 is built from 12 residues. The CDR3: CASSRSTDTQYF. The CDR3 nucleotides are TGCGCCAGCAGTAGGTCCACAGATACGCAGTATTTT.

This clonotype was picked up many times. The genes are TRBV20-1 and TRBJ1-5, with D tentatively TRBD1 (6 bases). Trimming pared 4 bases from V and 1 base from J, leaving 11 bases between. CDR1 and CDR2 from the germline V gene are DFQATT and SNEGSKA (reference sequence). The CDR3 runs to 14 residues. CDR3 loop: CSAIQGASNQPQHF. For the CDR3, the DNA is TGCAGTGCTATACAGGGTGCAAGCAATCAGCCCCAGCATTTT.

CDR3 region: CASSLPGVVTEAFF. In nucleotides, the CDR3 is TGTGCCAGCAGTTTACCGGGGGTGGTCACTGAAGCTTTCTTT. The chain couples TRBV28 to TRBJ1-1; D might be TRBD1 (5 bases). The CDR3 is 14 amino acids. Trimming shortened V by 2 bases and J by 4 bases, and 11 bases separated the two germline ends. Germline V CDR1 and CDR2: MDHEN, SYDVKM.

J is TRBJ1-2 and V is TRBV9, with 7 bases lining up with TRBD1. Trimming removed 0 bases from V and 4 bases from J; junction bases left unmatched: 3. Germline assignment: CDR1 SGDLS and CDR2 YYNGEE. The CDR3 is made up of 14 amino acids. CDR3 residues: CASSVEGTVYGYTF. The CDR3 nucleotides are TGTGCCAGCAGCGTAGAAGGGACAGTCTATGGCTACACCTTC.

In this sample, this clonotype turned up many times. V gene TRBV6-2 or TRBV6-3 combines with J gene TRBJ2-2; 10 positions agree with TRBD2. The ends lost 7 bases at V and 1 base at J; junction bases unmatched: 9. This CDR3 spans 17 amino acids. Germline V gene sequence: CDR1 MNHEY, CDR2 SVGEGT. CDR3 bases: TGTGCCAGCAATGAACTAGCGGGGCCCTTGAACACCGGGGAGCTGTTTTTT. It is translated as CASNELAGPLNTGELFF.

This clonotype was detected ten times or more. The rearrangement joins TRBV12-3 or TRBV12-4 to TRBJ2-4; D gene ambiguous. V lost 2 bases and J lost 3, with 8 bases in between. This CDR3 is built from 14 residues. CDR3 amino acids: CASSLLGVKNIQYF. The CDR3 nucleotides are TGTGCCAGCAGTTTACTAGGAGTCAAAAACATTCAGTACTTC.

This clonotype was seen repeatedly, ten times or more. The rearrangement uses TRBV7-2 and TRBJ2-2; D is possibly TRBD1 (6 bases). In germline, CDR1 is SGHTA, CDR2 FQGNSA. The ends were cut back, 3 bases at V and 5 bases at J, with 16 bases in the middle. The CDR3 contains 16 residues. The CDR3 sequence: CASSFSVQGDTGELFF. CDR3 bases: TGTGCCAGCAGCTTCTCGGTACAGGGTGATACCGGGGAGCTGTTTTTT.

This clonotype was seen repeatedly, ten times or more. The genes are TRBV30 and TRBJ2-1; D is unclear. Trimming left V 0 bases short and J 2 bases short, with 8 bases between. This CDR3 is built from 14 residues. The V gene's germline CDR1 is GTSNPN and CDR2 SVGIG (reference sequence). The CDR3 reads CAWSVHGAYNEQFF. DNA of the CDR3: TGTGCCTGGAGTGTACACGGTGCCTACAATGAGCAGTTCTTC.